The subject of this entry is one T cell receptor (beta chain). The clone's antigen remains unknown. Qualities for individual bases were not recorded, and no much larger clone is one base off. Libraries came from the immunoSEQ multiplex PCR assay. TCRdb obtained this table from immuneACCESS and retained in-frame rearrangements with V and J assigned. These tables miss some clones; where compared with another copy, unresolved V genes account for less than half of the shortfall, and the remainder is unexplained. This sample holds more than 75,000 clones; 65% to 75% were observed only once. The top ten clones comprise roughly 2.8% of the sample. This specimen comes from a study of radiotherapy plus CTLA-4 blockade in lung cancer (dated by TCRdb to the late 2010s). Context from the whole study: Objective responses occurred in 15% to 20% of enrolled patients, and around 29% achieved disease control. What the work shows at the level of the full study, not this receptor alone: Increased serum interferon-beta after radiation, together with early dynamic changes in blood T cell clones, were reported to be the strongest predictors of response. After treatment with radiotherapy and ipilimumab, TCR clones that originated in tumors expanded in peripheral blood.

CDR1 and CDR2, looked up from the germline V gene, are SNHLY and FYNNEI. Relative to germline, V is 5 bases shorter and J is 9 bases shorter, with 14 bases between their ends. Taken from cysteine to phenylalanine, the CDR3 has 13 residues. The sequence is cut down to CDR3 DNA, 39 bases in frame from base 1. In this study, focal radiation therapy paired with CTLA-4 blockade (ipilimumab) was tested in patients who had chemo-refractory metastatic non-small-cell lung cancer. The material sequenced was peripheral blood, taken from a patient treated with radiotherapy plus ipilimumab. The receptor comes from a human donor with non-small cell lung cancer who had a partial response to radiotherapy plus ipilimumab. Some clones in this sample may be carry-over from other donors' samples. Rearrangement joined TRBV2 to TRBJ1-5; the D gene cannot be resolved reliably. In nucleotides, the sequence is TGTGCCAGCAGTTACGGGGTCGAGGCGCCCCAGCATTTT. Translated, it reads CASSYGVEAPQHF.